Below, 21 T cell receptor beta chains from the same sample are listed, as sequenced in a study of radiotherapy plus CTLA-4 blockade in lung cancer (dated by TCRdb to about 2018). Library prep was done by the immunoSEQ multiplex PCR assay. The immuneACCESS repertoire file appears here via TCRdb, limited to in-frame rearrangements. These files lack a portion of the clones; in checked studies, under half of the deficit traces to unresolved V genes, and the cause of the others is not known. The sample yields roughly 100,000 clones; under 90% were counted once. Jointly, the top ten make up 2% to 3% of the sample. The starting material was peripheral blood, obtained from a patient treated with radiotherapy plus ipilimumab. Receptors originate from a human donor with non-small cell lung cancer that progressed on radiotherapy plus ipilimumab. Some clones in this sample may be carry-over from other donors' samples.

This clone was detected a few times. The gene calls are TRBV27 and TRBJ2-5, with 10 bases matching TRBD1. Trimming removed 3 bases from V and 5 bases from J; junction bases left unmatched: 6. The germline V gene has CDR1 MNHEY and CDR2 SMNVEV (reference sequence). The CDR3 is made up of 15 amino acids. CDR3 in amino acids: CASSFGTGEWETQYF. DNA of the CDR3: TGTGCCAGCAGTTTCGGGACAGGGGAATGGGAGACCCAGTACTTC.

The chain employs TRBV7-2 and TRBJ2-5; D gene ambiguous. Germline V gene sequence: CDR1 SGHTA, CDR2 FQGNSA. V was shortened by 3 bases and J by 0 bases, with 5 bases between the two germline ends. The CDR3 sequence is 13 residues long. The CDR3: CASSFNYQETQYF. CDR3 sequence (DNA): TGTGCCAGCAGCTTCAATTACCAAGAGACCCAGTACTTC.

V gene TRBV29-1 combines with J gene TRBJ2-5; D possibly matches TRBD1 or TRBD2 (5 bases each). This CDR3 is 13 amino acids long. The germline gives CDR1 SQVTM, CDR2 ANQGSEA. V lost 3 bases, J lost 5 bases, and 13 bases lay in between. The CDR3 DNA reads as TGCAGCGTTGAGAGGGGTACCGGCGAGACCCAGTACTTC. Its protein product is CSVERGTGETQYF.

The V gene is TRBV7-8, the J gene TRBJ2-6; the D gene is possibly TRBD1 (5 bases). Germline V gene sequence: CDR1 SGHVS, CDR2 FQNEAQ. Between the trimmed V and J ends, which lost 3 bases and 4 bases, there was a span of 16 bases. This CDR3 has 17 residues. The CDR3 sequence is CASSFSGYSAGANVLTF. CDR3 DNA sequence: TGTGCCAGCAGCTTCTCAGGGTACTCTGCCGGGGCCAACGTCCTGACTTTC.

This clone was recorded only once. The CDR3 nucleotides are TGCGCCAGCAGCCCCCAGGGGACCCCGTTCGAGCAGTACTTC. Its translation is CASSPQGTPFEQYF. The chain carries TRBV5-1 and TRBJ2-7; possible D gene TRBD1, 6 bases. V was pared by 4 bases and J by 6 bases, with 17 bases between. Germline V gene sequence: CDR1 SGHRS, CDR2 YFSETQ. This CDR3 is 14 amino acids long.

J is TRBJ2-5 and V is TRBV5-1, with TRBD2 matching 15 bases. Trimming removed 3 bases from V and 5 bases from J; junction bases left unmatched: 8. Germline CDR1 reads SGHRS; CDR2 reads YFSETQ. CDR3 length: 17 residues. The CDR3 here is CASSSGTSGGLGETQYF. The CDR3 DNA sequence: TGCGCCAGCAGCTCCGGGACTAGCGGGGGGTTAGGGGAGACCCAGTACTTC.

The chain is built from TRBV29-1 and TRBJ2-1; 8 bases are shared with TRBD1. The V gene's germline CDR1 is SQVTM and CDR2 ANQGSEA. The CDR3 sequence is 13 residues long. V shed 7 bases and J 2 bases; nucleotides not matched to a gene: 4. The CDR3 sequence: CSGRQGPYNEQFF. The CDR3 DNA reads TGCAGCGGAAGACAGGGGCCCTACAATGAGCAGTTCTTC.

V usage is TRBV28 and J usage is TRBJ2-7; 7 bases are a match to TRBD1. The CDR3 length is 14 residues. Germline CDR1 MDHEN, CDR2 SYDVKM. The ends lost 5 bases at V and 3 bases at J; junction bases unmatched: 7. CDR3 region: CASSARTGDYEQYF. Here the CDR3 DNA reads TGTGCCAGCAGTGCCCGGACAGGCGACTACGAGCAGTACTTC.

The chain uses TRBV4-3 and TRBJ2-5; TRBD1 might be the D (6 bases). There are 14 residues in the CDR3. V shed 4 bases and J shed 1 base, with 10 bases lying between them. CDR1 and CDR2 (germline): LGHNA, YSLEER. The CDR3 spells CASSLQGSQETQYF. The DNA for the CDR3 is TGCGCCAGCAGCCTACAGGGCTCCCAAGAGACCCAGTACTTC.

The chain is built from TRBV7-2 and TRBJ1-2; D perhaps matches TRBD1 (6 bases). V was clipped by 5 bases and J by 5 bases, with 18 bases between them. This CDR3 is 15 amino acids long. Germline V lookup: CDR1 SGHTA, CDR2 FQGNSA. The CDR3 protein is CASSATGKWEYGYTF. CDR3 bases: TGTGCCAGCAGCGCTACAGGGAAATGGGAATATGGCTACACCTTC.

The chain is built from TRBV9 and TRBJ2-7; tentatively, D is TRBD1 (6 bases). V shed 3 bases and J shed 6 bases, with 25 bases lying between them. Germline CDR1 is SGDLS and CDR2 is YYNGEE. There are 17 residues in the CDR3. The CDR3 DNA reads as TGTGCCAGCAGCGCCGCGGTGGGGGCGATCGGCACTTCCGAGCAGTACTTC. It codes for CASSAAVGAIGTSEQYF.

The chain is built from TRBV6-5 and TRBJ2-1; the D is unclear. The CDR3 loop spans 14 amino acids. With 5 bases removed from V and 0 bases from J, the gap between germline ends came to 8 bases. The germline V gene encodes CDR1 MNHEY and CDR2 SVGAGI. Here the CDR3 DNA reads TGTGCCAGCAGTCCGCCCGGCTCCTACAATGAGCAGTTCTTC. Translation: CASSPPGSYNEQFF.

The J gene is TRBJ2-7, the V gene TRBV11-2; D may be TRBD2 (5 bases). From germline, CDR1 is SGHAT and CDR2 FQNNGV. CDR3 size: 14 residues. The V gene lost 2 bases and the J gene lost 5 bases, with 13 bases spanning the gap. DNA for the CDR3: TGTGCCAGCAGCTTATATACGGGAATTGACGAGCAGTACTTC. It yields the protein CASSLYTGIDEQYF.

The CDR3 nucleotides read TGTGCCAGCAGCTTCCGGGACAGGGGAAAATATAGCAATCAGCCCCAGCATTTT. It is translated as CASSFRDRGKYSNQPQHF. This chain links TRBV5-8 with TRBJ1-5; TRBD1 aligns across 10 bases. With 2 bases clipped from V and 0 bases from J, the junction kept 8 bases outside the gene matches. The CDR3 has 18 amino acids. Germline V gene lookup returns CDR1 SGHTS and CDR2 YDEGEE.

The chain has TRBV7-2 and TRBJ2-1; D remains ambiguous. This CDR3 comprises 13 residues. V was shortened by 5 bases and J by 7 bases, with 12 bases between the two germline ends. The germline gives CDR1 SGHTA, CDR2 FQGNSA. CDR3 DNA sequence: TGTGCCAGCAGCAGCCAACTAAATAATGAGCAGTTCTTC. Translated: CASSSQLNNEQFF.

This chain joins TRBV7-2 and TRBJ2-1, with 11 bases identical to TRBD2. From germline, CDR1 is SGHTA and CDR2 FQGNSA. Trimming at V came to 1 base and at J to 7 bases, leaving 3 bases not matched to a gene. This CDR3 is 15 amino acids long. The CDR3 is CASSLVAGGLNEQFF. CDR3 nucleotide sequence: TGTGCCAGCAGCTTAGTAGCGGGGGGGCTAAATGAGCAGTTCTTC.

The chain joins TRBV4-3 to TRBJ1-2; 8 bases are a match to TRBD1. This CDR3 has 13 residues. Germline loops: CDR1 LGHNA, CDR2 YSLEER. V lost 4 bases, J lost 4 bases, and 2 bases stayed unmatched. CDR3 loop: CASSPRGPYGYTF. The CDR3 nucleotides are TGCGCCAGCAGCCCCAGGGGGCCCTATGGCTACACCTTC.

V usage is TRBV6-5 and J usage is TRBJ1-3, with 7 bases matching TRBD1. CDR1 is MNHEY and CDR2 is SVGAGI in the germline V gene. After removal of 11 bases from V and 4 bases from J, the junction contained 5 bases not matched to a gene. The CDR3 length is 12 residues. The chain's CDR3 is CASRTGGNTIYF. CDR3 DNA sequence: TGTGCCTCCCGGACAGGCGGAAACACCATATATTTT.

The chain couples TRBV6-6 to TRBJ2-2; weak D call: TRBD1 (6 bases). CDR3 length: 15 amino acids. Germline V gives CDR1 MNHNY, CDR2 SVGAGI (reference sequence). Trimming took 6 bases from V and 3 from J, leaving 14 bases between them. CDR3 in amino acids: CASSRQAPDTGELFF. CDR3 DNA: TGTGCCAGCAGCCGACAGGCCCCGGACACCGGGGAGCTGTTTTTT.

The chain links TRBV7-6 to TRBJ2-7; D possibly uses TRBD1 or TRBD2 (6 bases each). V dropped 5 bases and J dropped 5 bases, with 16 bases sitting between them. The CDR3 has 14 amino acids. Germline V gene lookup returns CDR1 SGHVS and CDR2 FNYEAQ. CDR3 loop: CASSPQGGKNEQYF. CDR3 coding DNA: TGTGCCAGCAGCCCCCAAGGGGGGAAAAACGAGCAGTACTTC.

The chain is built from TRBV15 and TRBJ2-5; 7 bases line up with TRBD2. Looked up from germline, CDR1 is LNHNV and CDR2 is YYDKDF (reference sequence). The CDR3 totals 14 residues. With 5 bases clipped from V and 5 bases from J, the junction kept 8 bases outside the gene matches. The CDR3 coding sequence is TGTGCCACCAGCGCAAGGTGGGGAGGGGAGACCCAGTACTTC. Amino acids: CATSARWGGETQYF. Full variable domain (remainder filled in from reference TRBV15 and TRBJ2-5): DAMVIQNPRYQVTQFGKPVTLSCSQTLNHNVMYWYQQKSSQAPKLLFHYYDKDFNNEADTPDNFQSRRPNTSFCFLDIRSPGLGDTAMYLCATSARWGGETQYFGPGTRLLVL.